This T cell receptor (beta chain) emerged from a study of cytomegalovirus exposure and HLA in healthy donors. Worth noting for this clone: This specimen includes other DNA sequences encoding the same CDR3.

PCR employed 60 Vbeta and 13 Jbeta primers. Libraries were prepared by immunoSEQ multiplex PCR; TCRdb keeps only in-frame clonotypes and omits some of them. The data show about 99,000 clones, about 78% seen once. This CDR3 is 14 amino acids long. The V gene end was trimmed by 3 bases and the J gene end by 4 bases; junction bases not matched to a gene: 6. Per the germline V gene, CDR1 is SGDLS and CDR2 is YYNGEE. Sequenced sample: PBMCs. The rearrangement uses TRBV9 and TRBJ2-5; TRBD1 agrees at 7 bases. The TCR comes from a middle-aged man in good health and CMV-seronegative. The CDR3 nucleotides are TGTGCCAGCAGCGGCCGACAGGGCCGAGAGACCCAGTACTTC. It translates to CASSGRQGRETQYF. The variable domain in full, completed from reference TRBV9 and TRBJ2-5, reads DSGVTQTPKHLITATGQRVTLRCSPRSGDLSVYWYQQSLDQGLQFLIQYYNGEERAKGNILERFSAQQFPDLHSELNLSSLELGDSALYFCASSGRQGRETQYFGPGTRLLVL.